This is a list of T cell receptor beta chains from one sample in a study of blood T cell repertoires in COVID-19. Sequenced by immunoSEQ multiplex PCR; TCRdb stores in-frame clones only, minus some. The table has under 300,000 clones, 84% seen once. What was sequenced was peripheral blood. The receptors were sampled from a man aged 40-50 years who had recovered from COVID-19. The CDR3 runs from the conserved cysteine through the conserved F or W.

>TRBJ2-3|TRBV3-1/TRBV3-2
CASSHDRGNELFTDTQYF
>TRBJ1-4|TRBV6-2/TRBV6-3
CASSTGGEKLFF
>TRBJ2-7|TRBV6-1
CASSEETGGIYEQYF
>TRBJ1-1|TRBV7-9
CASRIQEGTEAFF
>TRBJ2-1|TRBV18
CASSPPGRGTAQYNEQFF
>TRBJ1-1|TRBV15
CATSSRKNTEAFF
>TRBJ1-5|TRBV18
CASSPRDQPQHF
>TRBJ1-1|TRBV14
CASSHYDNAEAFF
>TRBJ2-2|TRBV30
CAWSVRGIGELFF
>TRBJ1-3|TRBV5-1
CASSLTGLPGNTIYF
>TRBJ2-5|TRBV11-2
CASSLVGETQYF
>TRBJ2-7|TRBV5-1
CASSSAGTSGAYEQYF
>TRBJ2-2|TRBV10-1
CASSGISGQTTGELFF
>TRBJ2-1|TRBV6-5
CASSYSGLVVYNEQFF
>TRBJ1-2|TRBV2
CASSKRKTGIYGYTF
>TRBJ2-5|TRBV5-1
CASSFGDREGETQYF
>TRBJ2-7|TRBV3-1/TRBV3-2
CASSRGEGYEQYF
>TRBJ2-7|TRBV3-1/TRBV3-2
CASSQDLGADSYEQYF
>TRBJ1-2|TRBV14
CASSPGTGVYGYTF
>TRBJ2-1|TRBV5-5
CASSLATGSSYNEQFF
>TRBJ1-1|TRBV29-1
CSVVHRNTEAFF
>TRBJ2-1|TRBV6-2/TRBV6-3
CASSQNAGTYNEQFF
>TRBJ2-7|TRBV5-6
CASSFKGQGSYEQYF
>TRBJ1-6|TRBV6-2/TRBV6-3
CASSYEDRRSPLHF
>TRBJ1-5|TRBV19
CASSRGGENQPQHF
>TRBJ1-1|TRBV6-1
CASSDPKPGGPPKEAFF
>TRBJ1-2|TRBV5-1
CASSSGQGLTTGYTF
>TRBJ1-1|TRBV6-5
CASSRGQGTEAFF
>TRBJ2-7|TRBV27
CASSGGNSYEQYF
>TRBJ2-3|TRBV2
CASSRQGRTDTQYF
>TRBJ1-1|TRBV6-5
CASSRGNTEAFF
>TRBJ2-3|TRBV7-2
CASSLAYSGFTSTDTQYF
>TRBJ1-5|TRBV9
CASSVEGVQPQHF
>TRBJ1-2|TRBV29-1
CSGLVGGGYTF
>TRBJ2-1|TRBV13
CASSLPLDREGNEQFF
>TRBJ2-1|TRBV5-1
CASSKGQGFYNEQFF
>TRBJ1-3|TRBV7-9
CASSLGTTGNTIYF
>TRBJ2-7|TRBV10-3
CAITPNAGLAGASGLYEQYF
>TRBJ2-4|TRBV24-1
CATSGQDPNIQYF
>TRBJ2-1|TRBV5-4
CASSSPSGDNEQFF
>TRBJ2-3|TRBV21-1
CASSNLSGRRTDTQYF
>TRBJ2-3|TRBV7-2
CASSLDFGNTQYF
>TRBJ1-3|TRBV3-1/TRBV3-2
CASSLLGAGGNTIYF
>TRBJ2-1|TRBV6-5
CASRSGTSLSYEQFF